This section outlines one T cell receptor (beta chain) sequence together with its context. The same CDR3 is also encoded by other DNA sequences in this sample. The data stem from a study of blood T cell repertoires in COVID-19. Background on the study: Material from acute and convalescent COVID-19 was sourced from the United States, Italy and Spain. From T cells, B-cell-depleted T cells, or PBMCs came the material, which was cDNA or gDNA.

Methods used by the authors: The assay estimated nucleated cells by amplifying reference gene primers. The data were produced by immunoSEQ multiplex PCR, yet TCRdb's version contains in-frame clones alone and is incomplete. The DNA was the basis for D and trimming; V, J and clone size are from that table. The repertoire holds approximately 450,000 clones, with about 89% as singletons. The sequencing input was peripheral blood. The clonotype was recovered from a woman aged 30 to 39 with acute or convalescent COVID-19.

CDR3 region: CSASGGPEAFF. The CDR3 nucleotides are TGCAGTGCTAGTGGGGGCCCTGAAGCTTTCTTT. The chain combines TRBV20-1 with TRBJ1-1, with a possible D match to TRBD1 (6 bases). V shed 3 bases and J shed 6 bases, with 8 bases lying between them. The CDR3 totals 11 residues. CDR1 is DFQATT and CDR2 is SNEGSKA in the germline V gene (reference sequence).